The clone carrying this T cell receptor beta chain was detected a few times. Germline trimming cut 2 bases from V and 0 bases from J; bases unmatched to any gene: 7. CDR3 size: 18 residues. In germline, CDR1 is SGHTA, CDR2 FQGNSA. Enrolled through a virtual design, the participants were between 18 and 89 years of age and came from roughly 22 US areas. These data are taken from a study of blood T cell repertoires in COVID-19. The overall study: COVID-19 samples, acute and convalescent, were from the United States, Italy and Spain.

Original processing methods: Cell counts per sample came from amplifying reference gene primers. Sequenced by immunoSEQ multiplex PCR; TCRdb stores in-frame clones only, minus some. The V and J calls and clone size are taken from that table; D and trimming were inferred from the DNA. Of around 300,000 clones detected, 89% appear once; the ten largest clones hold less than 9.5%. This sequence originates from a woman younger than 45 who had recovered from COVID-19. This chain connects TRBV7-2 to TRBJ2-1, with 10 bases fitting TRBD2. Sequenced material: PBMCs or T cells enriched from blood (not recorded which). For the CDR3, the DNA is TGTGCCAGCAGCTTAACACCTAGCGGGGGATACTCCTACAATGAGCAGTTCTTC. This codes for CASSLTPSGGYSYNEQFF.